The entry below describes one TCR beta chain. TCR beta VDJ and CDR3 profiling used genomic DNA as template. Each CDR3 protein is one row after TCRdb ran MiXCR on the reads. The sample records 200,000 to 250,000 distinct CDR3 sequences, roughly 60% being singletons. This sample stems from a study of CD8+CD57+ T cells in acquired aplastic anemia. V was pared by 6 bases and J by 0 bases, with 9 bases of the junction left unmatched. The V gene's germline CDR1 is SGHTA and CDR2 FQGTGA. This CDR3 spans 16 amino acids. Patients chosen for sequencing had CD8+CD57+ cells that had expanded, as shown by flow cytometry.

The gene calls are TRBV7-3 and TRBJ2-7; TRBD2 matches at 9 bases. Sequenced material: sorted CD4+, CD8+, or CD8+CD57+ T cells (not recorded which) from PBMCs. This sequence originates from a human donor with aplastic anemia. The chain's CDR3 is CASRELAGLSSYEQYF. The CDR3 DNA reads as TGTGCCAGCAGGGAACTAGCGGGTCTTAGCTCCTACGAGCAGTACTTC. The whole variable domain, filled in from reference TRBV7-3 and TRBJ2-7, reads GAGVSQTPSNKVTEKGKYVELRCDPISGHTALYWYRQSLGQGPEFLIYFQGTGAADDSGLPNDRFFAVRPEGSVSTLKIQRTERGDSAVYLCASRELAGLSSYEQYFGPGTRLTVT.